This entry describes one T cell receptor (beta chain). The data were taken from a study of blood T cell repertoires in COVID-19. This table comes from immunoSEQ multiplex PCR, and its TCRdb copy is limited to in-frame clones, with some not included. The sample gives approximately 230,000 clones, 85% to 90% of which show up once; 15% is in the top ten. The V gene lost 5 bases and the J gene lost 9 bases, with 10 bases spanning the gap. The CDR3 covers 13 residues. Germline V CDR1 and CDR2: KGHDR, SFDVKD. The TCR sequence derives from a man between 18 and 35 years old who had recovered from COVID-19. Sequenced material: PBMCs or T cells enriched from blood (not recorded which). The chain employs TRBV24-1 and TRBJ1-6; D remains ambiguous. The CDR3 reads CATSANPGSPLHF. The CDR3 DNA sequence: TGTGCCACCAGTGCCAACCCGGGTTCACCCCTCCACTTT.